The T cell receptor (beta chain) described here comes from a study of blood T cell repertoires in COVID-19. Study-wide background: Before being deemed recovered, Cohort 3 donors had two negative PCRs, clearance, or symptom resolution.

Methods used by the authors: Nucleated cell number was recorded as an estimate derived from reference gene primer amplification. Method: immunoSEQ multiplex PCR; TCRdb's copy keeps in-frame clones and lacks some. V, J and clone size were drawn from that table, and D and trimming were deduced from the DNA. The profile shows 300,000 to 450,000 clones, 87% of them singletons. The CDR3 length is 15 residues. Per the germline V gene, CDR1 is MGHDK and CDR2 is SYGVNS. The V end lost 3 bases, the J end lost 6 bases, and 18 bases lay between the germline ends. Specimen: PBMCs or T cells enriched from blood (not recorded which). The sequence was obtained from a middle-aged man in a cohort exposed to, infected with or recovered from COVID-19 (not recorded which). The chain recombines TRBV25-1 with TRBJ2-7; D gene ambiguous. The CDR3, as DNA: TGTGCCAGCAGTGATCCCCTTCGGGTTGGATCCGAGCAGTACTTC. Protein product: CASSDPLRVGSEQYF.